The following is a T cell receptor beta chain sequence with its context. The antigen is not known. This sample is part of a study of T-cell memory formation after mild COVID-19. Looking at the study overall: The two donors had largely donor-specific TCR clusters. General observations from the study: Largely, contracting CD4+ clones fell within CM and EM, and contracting CD8+ clones within EMRA. A second wave expanding day 15 to 37 was CD4+-biased; contracting clones were balanced. Clonal second-wave expansions that peaked on day 37 had unconfirmed SARS-CoV-2 specificity.

TCRdb re-called the 5' RACE reads with MiXCR, one entry per CDR3 protein. The sample consists of over 350,000 distinct CDR3 sequences, 16% of them appearing once. Trimming shortened V by 6 bases and J by 6 bases, and 15 bases separated the two germline ends. The CDR3 spans 13 residues. Per germline, CDR1 SGHRS and CDR2 YFSETQ. The source of this sequence is a young man who had mild COVID-19 (a few samples of this study predate the infection). Cell type and time point are not known. Sequencing was carried out using PBMCs or a T cell subset sorted from them (not recorded which). The chain combines TRBV5-1 with TRBJ1-1, with TRBD1 as a possible D gene (5 bases). The CDR3 loop is CASTSGGMPEAFF. The CDR3 nucleotides read TGCGCCAGCACCTCGGGGGGGATGCCTGAAGCTTTCTTT.